Described below is a single T cell receptor (beta chain) sequence and its context. The CDR3 has 13 residues. Germline V lookup: CDR1 ENHRY, CDR2 SYGVKD. These data are taken from a study of graft-versus-host responses after intestinal transplantation. Profiled with immunoSEQ multiplex PCR; TCRdb holds only in-frame clones, not every one. The table records just over 15,000 clones, around 87% of them present only once. This sequence originates from a human patient who received an intestinal transplant, so some T cells may come from the graft donor. This sample comprised bone marrow, obtained 125 days after intestinal transplantation. The chain combines TRBV10-3 with TRBJ2-7, with 7 bases identical to TRBD2. For the CDR3, the DNA is TGTGCGTCGGGAGCGGGGCTCCCCTACGAGCAGTACTTC. It translates to CASGAGLPYEQYF.